The rows below give T cell receptor beta chains drawn from one sample of a study of shared clonotypes between healthy human individuals. The method was immunoSEQ multiplex PCR; TCRdb's version includes in-frame clones alone and lacks a portion of them. The sample comprises about 710,000 clones, roughly 73% of which are singletons, and 1.5% to 2% rests with the top ten. Material: memory CD4+ T cells sorted from blood. These receptors were taken from a woman in her twenties or thirties in good health. CDR3s include the opening cysteine and the closing phenylalanine or tryptophan. The D gene is left open where the match is weak. Clone size is stated in some rows and not others, as once, few, many or a class when expanded.

clone size | J gene | D gene | V gene | CDR3 DNA | CDR3 protein
. | TRBJ2-1 | TRBD1 | TRBV29-1 | TGCAGCGCCGGACAGGGGTTCTACAATGAGCAGTTCTTC | CSAGQGFYNEQFF
. | TRBJ2-1 | TRBD2 | TRBV5-1 | TGCGCCAGCAGCACGGGACTAGCGAACAATGAGCAGTTCTTC | CASSTGLANNEQFF
once | TRBJ2-2 | . | TRBV19 | TGTGCCAGTAGTTGGGCAGGGAGTTCCACCGGGGAGCTGTTTTTT | CASSWAGSSTGELFF
. | TRBJ2-4 | . | TRBV19 | TGTGCCAGTAGTATGGGGGGGACATGGGACATTCAGTACTTC | CASSMGGTWDIQYF
. | TRBJ1-4 | TRBD1 | TRBV5-1 | TGCGCCAGCAGCCGCGGGGACAGGGATAATGAAAAACTGTTTTTT | CASSRGDRDNEKLFF
. | TRBJ1-2 | TRBD1 | TRBV5-6 | TGTGCCAGCAGCTTGGGAACGACAGGGGACGGCTACACCTTC | CASSLGTTGDGYTF
. | TRBJ2-2 | TRBD2 | TRBV5-6 | TGTGCCAGCGTATCACTAGCGGGAGACTGGGGCGGGGAGCTGTTTTTT | CASVSLAGDWGGELFF
. | TRBJ2-1 | . | TRBV27 | TGTGCCAGCAGTTTGGAAGGGGATGAGCAGTTCTTC | CASSLEGDEQFF
. | TRBJ2-4 | . | TRBV2 | TGTGCCAGCAGTTATACCGGGACAGCCAAAAACATTCAGTACTTC | CASSYTGTAKNIQYF
. | TRBJ2-6 | . | TRBV6-1 | TGTGCCAGCAGTGAAAATGGCGTAGGGTCTGGGGCCAACGTCCTGACTTTC | CASSENGVGSGANVLTF
few | TRBJ1-1 | . | TRBV27 | TGTGCCAGCAGTTTCGACAGTTCGCCCACTGAAGCTTTCTTT | CASSFDSSPTEAFF
. | TRBJ2-7 | . | TRBV6-6 | TGTGCCAGCAGTTTCAGACAGACAAAATCCTACGAGCAGTACTTC | CASSFRQTKSYEQYF
. | TRBJ1-4 | . | TRBV28 | TGTGCCAGCAGGGGCGGCGGGGGGGAAAAACTGTTTTTT | CASRGGGGEKLFF
. | TRBJ2-5 | . | TRBV18 | TGTGCCAGCTCACCATCCAGGGAAGAGACCCAGTACTTC | CASSPSREETQYF
medium-sized | TRBJ1-2 | . | TRBV10-1 | TGCGCCAGCAGTGATCGAGGGGACTATGGCTACACCTTC | CASSDRGDYGYTF
. | TRBJ2-2 | . | TRBV30 | TGTGCCTGGAGTCGTAACACCGGGGAGCTGTTTTTT | CAWSRNTGELFF
once | TRBJ2-6 | . | TRBV27 | TGTGCCAGCAGTTTCATCTCTGGGGCCAACGTCCTGACTTTC | CASSFISGANVLTF
. | TRBJ2-6 | . | TRBV27 | TGTGCCAGCAGTTTGTGGCCCTCTGGGGCCAACGTCCTGACTTTC | CASSLWPSGANVLTF
few | TRBJ2-1 | . | TRBV5-1 | TGCGCCAGCACCACGACCGGAGGTAGAGCATACAATGAGCAGTTCTTC | CASTTTGGRAYNEQFF
. | TRBJ2-7 | TRBD1 | TRBV2 | TGTGCCAGCAGTGAAGTGAAGCAGGGGGCTTTCGAGCAGTACTTC | CASSEVKQGAFEQYF
. | TRBJ2-2 | . | TRBV29-1 | TGCAGCGTTGGGGCGAACACCGGGGAGCTGTTTTTT | CSVGANTGELFF
. | TRBJ1-2 | . | TRBV18 | TGTGCCAGCTCACCAGCGGACTCTCGGATGGGCTACACCTTC | CASSPADSRMGYTF
few | TRBJ2-3 | . | TRBV27 | TGTGCCAGCAGTTCGCACAGGATCCGCACAGATACGCAGTATTTT | CASSSHRIRTDTQYF
. | TRBJ2-3 | . | TRBV2 | TGTGCCAGCAGTGGGGTCATATCCACAGATACGCAGTATTTT | CASSGVISTDTQYF
. | TRBJ2-5 | . | TRBV5-1 | TGCGCCAGCAGCTTGGTAGGGGAGACCCAGTACTTC | CASSLVGETQYF
. | TRBJ2-7 | TRBD1 | TRBV11-3 | TGTGCCAGCAGCTTAACTCGGGACAGGGGAGCAGAGCAGTACTTC | CASSLTRDRGAEQYF
. | TRBJ1-1 | . | TRBV19 | TGTGCCAGTAGTTCGCGGACGGCGACAACACAGAACACTGAAGCTTTCTTT | CASSSRTATTQNTEAFF
. | TRBJ2-7 | . | TRBV27 | TGTGCCAGCAGTCCGACGCGGGCAGGTTCCTACGAGCAGTACTTC | CASSPTRAGSYEQYF
. | TRBJ2-1 | . | TRBV6-6 | TGTGCCAGCGAAATGGGGGCAGAGGGCTACAATGAGCAGTTCTTC | CASEMGAEGYNEQFF
. | TRBJ2-7 | . | TRBV6-5 | TGTGCCAGCCTCTTCCGGGACATTCCCTACGAGCAGTACTTC | CASLFRDIPYEQYF
. | TRBJ1-2 | . | TRBV27 | TGTGCCAGCAGTCCGGCCAACAGGCGCTATGGCTACACCTTC | CASSPANRRYGYTF
. | TRBJ2-5 | . | TRBV9 | TGTGCCAGCAGCGTAGGGCGGCTCCAAGAGACCCAGTACTTC | CASSVGRLQETQYF
. | TRBJ2-7 | . | TRBV29-1 | TGCAGCGTTGCGACAGCCTACGAGCAGTACTTC | CSVATAYEQYF
. | TRBJ2-1 | TRBD2 | TRBV19 | TGTGCCAGTAGTTTCAACCTCGGGACTAGAAACAATGAGCAGTTCTTC | CASSFNLGTRNNEQFF
. | TRBJ2-5 | . | TRBV28 | TGTGCCAGCAGGGGGGGTCTCCGAGAGACCCAGTACTTC | CASRGGLRETQYF
. | TRBJ1-5 | . | TRBV27 | TGTGCCAGCAGCTCCAACAATCAGCCCCAGCATTTT | CASSSNNQPQHF
. | TRBJ2-7 | . | TRBV6-5 | TGTGCCAGCAGTTACTCGTTTGTACAACCCTACGAGCAGTACTTC | CASSYSFVQPYEQYF
. | TRBJ2-7 | . | TRBV14 | TGTGCCAGCAGCCGCTTTCGAGGGGACGGTTCCTACGAGCAGTACTTC | CASSRFRGDGSYEQYF
. | TRBJ2-1 | . | TRBV11-2 | TGTGCCAGTAGAAGAGGGGGTACCTACAATGAGCAGTTCTTC | CASRRGGTYNEQFF
. | TRBJ2-7 | . | TRBV30 | TGTGCCTGGAGTGTACGATGGGGCCAACTAGGGGGGAGCCCCCCTACTTTGCCAGAGCAGTACTTC | CAWSVRWGQLGGSPPTLPEQYF